The clone carrying this TCR beta chain was detected many times. What it binds is unknown. This sample is part of a study of response to subunit inactivated influenza vaccine. Study-wide points: The study's authors posited that every seasonal influenza vaccination enlists few new T cells.

One entry per CDR3 protein results from TCRdb running MiXCR on the RT-PCR reads. This table holds under 200,000 distinct CDR3 sequences, approximately 11% found once. V shed 4 bases and J shed 4 bases, with 13 bases lying between them. The germline gives CDR1 MNHNS, CDR2 SASEGT. The CDR3 contains 14 residues. The V gene is TRBV6-1, the J gene TRBJ1-1; tentative D call: TRBD1 (5 bases). Sequenced material: CD8+ T cells sorted from PBMCs, taken roughly 24 months after vaccination. This receptor was obtained from a man between 50 and 70 years old who received an inactivated influenza vaccine. The CDR3 spells CASSVGEWGTEAFF. Written as DNA, the CDR3 is TGTGCCAGCAGTGTAGGGGAGTGGGGCACTGAAGCTTTCTTT.